A selection of T cell receptor beta chains follows, all from one sample in a study of blood T cell repertoires in COVID-19. TCRdb keeps only in-frame clones here, not all; method: immunoSEQ multiplex PCR. The table lists about 200,000 clones, roughly four fifths of them singletons, with 9.5% to 15% in the top ten. The sequenced sample consisted of peripheral blood. The receptors stem from a woman in her 40s with acute or convalescent COVID-19. CDR3s include the opening cysteine and the closing phenylalanine or tryptophan. The order of the fields is V gene, D gene, clone size, J gene, CDR3 DNA, CDR3 protein. D genes are given only for firm matches. Clone size is shown for a subset of rows, as once, few, many or a class of expanded clone.

v_call: TRBV6-1
d_call: -
clone_size: once
j_call: TRBJ1-1
cdr3_nt: TGTGCCAGCAGTGAATCCCCGAACAGGCTAGACACTGAAGCTTTCTTT
cdr3_aa: CASSESPNRLDTEAFF

v_call: TRBV5-6
d_call: -
clone_size: -
j_call: TRBJ1-6
cdr3_nt: TGTGCCAGCAGCTTGGGCAGGGATTCACCCCTCCACTTT
cdr3_aa: CASSLGRDSPLHF

v_call: TRBV6-6
d_call: TRBD2
clone_size: -
j_call: TRBJ2-1
cdr3_nt: TGTGCCAGCAGTCTGAATCCGGGACTAGGGTCTTACAATGAGCAGTTCTTC
cdr3_aa: CASSLNPGLGSYNEQFF

v_call: TRBV12-5
d_call: TRBD1
clone_size: -
j_call: TRBJ2-5
cdr3_nt: TGTGCTAGTGGTTACCGGACAGGGGAAGAGACCCAGTACTTC
cdr3_aa: CASGYRTGEETQYF

v_call: TRBV6-5
d_call: TRBD1
clone_size: -
j_call: TRBJ2-4
cdr3_nt: TGTGCCAGCAGCTCGACAGGGGTTGGCAAAAACATTCAGTACTTC
cdr3_aa: CASSSTGVGKNIQYF

v_call: TRBV5-4
d_call: TRBD2
clone_size: -
j_call: TRBJ2-1
cdr3_nt: TGTGCCAGCAGCATTCTCACTGGACTAGCCAATGAGCAGTTCTTC
cdr3_aa: CASSILTGLANEQFF

v_call: TRBV12-5
d_call: -
clone_size: once
j_call: TRBJ2-5
cdr3_nt: TGTGCTAGTGGTTTGCCCCCCCAGGAGACCCAGTACTTC
cdr3_aa: CASGLPPQETQYF

v_call: TRBV11-2
d_call: -
clone_size: -
j_call: TRBJ1-4
cdr3_nt: TGTGCCAGCAGCTTTCGAGGGGGGGCTAATAATGAAAAACTGTTTTTT
cdr3_aa: CASSFRGGANNEKLFF

v_call: TRBV27
d_call: -
clone_size: -
j_call: TRBJ2-3
cdr3_nt: TGTGCCAGCAGACTAGCTGGCACAGATACGCAGTATTTT
cdr3_aa: CASRLAGTDTQYF

v_call: TRBV19
d_call: -
clone_size: -
j_call: TRBJ1-5
cdr3_nt: TGTGCCAGTAGTATAGGGTCGGCAGGCCAGGGTCTGCAGGGTCAGCCCCAGCATTTT
cdr3_aa: CASSIGSAGQGLQGQPQHF

v_call: TRBV11-2
d_call: -
clone_size: -
j_call: TRBJ1-2
cdr3_nt: TGTGCCAGCAGCTTAGACAGGGAGGGCGATGGCTACACCTTC
cdr3_aa: CASSLDREGDGYTF

v_call: TRBV5-1
d_call: TRBD2
clone_size: -
j_call: TRBJ2-3
cdr3_nt: TGCGCCAGCAGTTACGGACTAGGTCGGACAGATACGCAGTATTTT
cdr3_aa: CASSYGLGRTDTQYF

v_call: TRBV10-3
d_call: TRBD1
clone_size: -
j_call: TRBJ2-7
cdr3_nt: TGTGCCATCAGTGAGTTACAGGGGGCAACCTACGAGCAGTACTTC
cdr3_aa: CAISELQGATYEQYF

v_call: TRBV18
d_call: -
clone_size: -
j_call: TRBJ2-3
cdr3_nt: TGTGCCAGCTCTCCGGAGAGTGCCCCGGATACGCAGTATTTT
cdr3_aa: CASSPESAPDTQYF

v_call: TRBV7-2
d_call: TRBD1
clone_size: -
j_call: TRBJ1-1
cdr3_nt: TGTGCCAGCAGCTCTTCCGGGACAGGCCGGGGAGCTTTCTTT
cdr3_aa: CASSSSGTGRGAFF

v_call: TRBV19
d_call: -
clone_size: -
j_call: TRBJ1-3
cdr3_nt: TGTGCCAGTAGTATCAGGAACAGGCGCTCTGGAAACACCATATATTTT
cdr3_aa: CASSIRNRRSGNTIYF

v_call: TRBV15
d_call: -
clone_size: -
j_call: TRBJ1-4
cdr3_nt: TGTGCCACCAGCCCACGACGGGCAACTAATGAAAAACTGTTTTTT
cdr3_aa: CATSPRRATNEKLFF

v_call: TRBV24-1
d_call: -
clone_size: -
j_call: TRBJ2-5
cdr3_nt: TGTGCCACCAGTGGACAGAACCAAGAGACCCAGTACTTC
cdr3_aa: CATSGQNQETQYF

v_call: TRBV30
d_call: TRBD2
clone_size: -
j_call: TRBJ2-3
cdr3_nt: TGTGCCTGGAGTTTGGTAGCGGGAGCTGGTAGAGATACGCAGTATTTT
cdr3_aa: CAWSLVAGAGRDTQYF

v_call: TRBV6-6
d_call: -
clone_size: -
j_call: TRBJ2-7
cdr3_nt: TGTGCCAGCAGTTACCTCTACGAGCAGTACTTC
cdr3_aa: CASSYLYEQYF

v_call: TRBV4-3
d_call: TRBD2
clone_size: -
j_call: TRBJ2-1
cdr3_nt: TGCGCCAGCAGCCAAGATTTACTAGCGGGAGGATCCTACAATGAGCAGTTCTTC
cdr3_aa: CASSQDLLAGGSYNEQFF

v_call: TRBV19
d_call: TRBD1
clone_size: -
j_call: TRBJ1-4
cdr3_nt: TGTGCCAGTAGTACAGGGGGAGCAACTAATGAAAAACTGTTTTTT
cdr3_aa: CASSTGGATNEKLFF

v_call: TRBV7-9
d_call: -
clone_size: once
j_call: TRBJ2-2
cdr3_nt: TGTGCCAGCAGCTTAGCTTGGGGGGTCTCGAACACCGGGGAGCTGTTTTTT
cdr3_aa: CASSLAWGVSNTGELFF

v_call: TRBV27
d_call: TRBD1
clone_size: -
j_call: TRBJ1-1
cdr3_nt: TGTGCCAGCAGTCCAGGGGGCGTATGGACTGAAGCTTTCTTT
cdr3_aa: CASSPGGVWTEAFF

v_call: TRBV4-3
d_call: TRBD1
clone_size: -
j_call: TRBJ1-2
cdr3_nt: TGCGCCAGCAGCCAGGACAGGACTTTGGGTGGCTACACCTTC
cdr3_aa: CASSQDRTLGGYTF

v_call: TRBV19
d_call: TRBD1
clone_size: few
j_call: TRBJ1-1
cdr3_nt: TGTGCCAGTAGTATATCCAGGGGGAGGATGTCGAACACTGAAGCTTTCTTT
cdr3_aa: CASSISRGRMSNTEAFF

v_call: TRBV5-1
d_call: -
clone_size: -
j_call: TRBJ2-7
cdr3_nt: TGCGCCAGCAGCCAGCCCTTGGACAGTATAGACGAGCAGTACTTC
cdr3_aa: CASSQPLDSIDEQYF

v_call: TRBV7-7
d_call: TRBD1
clone_size: -
j_call: TRBJ2-7
cdr3_nt: TGTGCCAGCAGCTTGGACAGGGGGCCCTCCTACGAGCAGTACTTC
cdr3_aa: CASSLDRGPSYEQYF

v_call: TRBV7-9
d_call: -
clone_size: -
j_call: TRBJ2-1
cdr3_nt: TGTGCCAGCAGCTTAGGGTCAGGGAATGAGCAGTTCTTC
cdr3_aa: CASSLGSGNEQFF

v_call: TRBV11-2
d_call: TRBD1
clone_size: -
j_call: TRBJ2-2
cdr3_nt: TGTGCCAGCAGCCCACGGACAGGGGGCAACACCGGGGAGCTGTTTTTT
cdr3_aa: CASSPRTGGNTGELFF

v_call: TRBV18
d_call: -
clone_size: -
j_call: TRBJ2-3
cdr3_nt: TGTGCCAGCTCACCCTCTAGCACAGATACGCAGTATTTT
cdr3_aa: CASSPSSTDTQYF

v_call: TRBV24-1
d_call: TRBD2
clone_size: -
j_call: TRBJ2-5
cdr3_nt: TGTGCCACCAGTGTTGGTAGCGGGGCTCAAGAGACCCAGTACTTC
cdr3_aa: CATSVGSGAQETQYF

v_call: TRBV29-1
d_call: TRBD2
clone_size: -
j_call: TRBJ2-2
cdr3_nt: TGCAGCGTTCGACCCCAAACGCTAGCGGGAGTAGGCACCGGGGAGCTGTTTTTT
cdr3_aa: CSVRPQTLAGVGTGELFF

v_call: TRBV9
d_call: -
clone_size: -
j_call: TRBJ2-7
cdr3_nt: TGTGCCAGCAGCGTCGACGACAGCTACGAGCAGTACTTC
cdr3_aa: CASSVDDSYEQYF

v_call: TRBV3-1/TRBV3-2
d_call: -
clone_size: -
j_call: TRBJ1-1
cdr3_nt: TGTGCCAGCAGCCAGGGAGGTCGCAAAGCTTTCTTT
cdr3_aa: CASSQGGRKAFF

v_call: TRBV27
d_call: TRBD2
clone_size: -
j_call: TRBJ2-7
cdr3_nt: TGTGCCAGCAGTAACGGGACTAGAAGAAAGCAGTACTTC
cdr3_aa: CASSNGTRRKQYF

v_call: TRBV7-2
d_call: -
clone_size: -
j_call: TRBJ2-2
cdr3_nt: TGTGCCAGCAGCGCCCGTATAGCGACCGGGGAGCTGTTTTTT
cdr3_aa: CASSARIATGELFF

v_call: TRBV5-5
d_call: -
clone_size: -
j_call: TRBJ2-2
cdr3_nt: TGTGCCAGCAGCCCGGGACAGAACACCGGGGAGCTGTTTTTT
cdr3_aa: CASSPGQNTGELFF

v_call: TRBV19
d_call: TRBD2
clone_size: -
j_call: TRBJ2-1
cdr3_nt: TGTGCCAGTAGCACCTCAACCGGGGGGGCCGATGAGCAGTTCTTC
cdr3_aa: CASSTSTGGADEQFF

v_call: TRBV29-1
d_call: TRBD2
clone_size: -
j_call: TRBJ2-2
cdr3_nt: TGCAGCGTCATGACTAGCGGGAGGGCAGACACCGGGGAGCTGTTTTTT
cdr3_aa: CSVMTSGRADTGELFF

v_call: TRBV15
d_call: -
clone_size: -
j_call: TRBJ2-2
cdr3_nt: TGTGCCACCAGCAGAGATACCGGCGGGGAGCTGTTTTTT
cdr3_aa: CATSRDTGGELFF

v_call: TRBV10-1
d_call: TRBD1
clone_size: -
j_call: TRBJ1-1
cdr3_nt: TGCGCCAGCAGTGAGACCATCCCGGGACAGGGGAACACTGAAGCTTTCTTT
cdr3_aa: CASSETIPGQGNTEAFF